This TCR beta chain appears in the sequencing data of a study of monozygotic twins with cystic fibrosis (dated by TCRdb to 2020 to 2023). As for the study more broadly: Barcoded libraries were made from approximately 2.8 micrograms of fragmented DNA using about 15 PCR cycles. TCR beta repertoires were compared within and between 16 monozygotic twin pairs with cystic fibrosis so that genetic influence on V and J gene usage could be assessed. Ten female and six male twin pairs, aged 2.0 to 36.4 years (median about 9.4 years) and mostly children and adolescents, were included in the cohort. On the day blood was drawn, the twins' weight-for-height and FEVPerc (FEV1 disease centile) were ranked against those of the approximately 990 cohort participants. Data for three of the twin pairs had been reported earlier in a different context. Points the paper makes about the study in general: Significantly higher nucleotide-identical clonotype sharing was observed within monozygotic CF twin pairs than between unrelated CF individuals (P = 0.000026, Mann-Whitney). The greatest similarity to the co-twin was observed for V gene usage in 13 of 16 pairs and for J usage in 8 of 16 pairs, which suggested genetic constraints. Only a small cohort was studied, and no association of shared CDR3 numbers with age, concordance or disease severity was found. Simpson clonality was found to be generally low (median approximately 0.0094), suggesting a naive-dominated repertoire, although higher clonality was observed in the most severely affected patients.

The twin pairs came from the European Cystic Fibrosis Twin and Sibling Study Cohort, which recruited patients from 150 or so CF clinics across 14 European countries. Both zygosity and CFTR genotype were checked in-house, and zygosity was tested with multiplex PCR across nine short tandem repeat loci. Peripheral blood was taken from each twin, and clinical parameters were recorded on the day of blood sampling. Phenol/chloroform extraction was used to isolate genomic DNA from peripheral blood cells, and the DNA was then kept in TE buffer at 4 degrees C. TCR beta CDR3 regions were amplified by multiplex PCR using the immunoSEQ immune profiling system, following the manufacturer's instructions. An Illumina NextSeq system was used for sequencing. The authors' analysis ran thus. Sequence data were processed on the immunoSEQ Analyzer platform, and clonality was computed as the square root of Simpson's index of productive rearrangements. Similarity in V and J usage was quantified by Jensen-Shannon distance, and CDR3 generation probabilities were calculated with OLGA. The immuneACCESS database (August 2020) and VDJdb (December 2020) were searched for shared CDR3 sequences. Sourced from immuneACCESS, this table was stored by TCRdb with only in-frame sequences that have V and J called. A share of the clones is absent; for the studies checked, an unresolved V gene accounts for under half, and the remainder has no known explanation. The V and J calls and clone size are taken from that table; D and trimming were inferred from the DNA. The sample yields 25,000 to 35,000 clones; approximately 80% were counted once. 0.8% to 1% of the sample comes from the top ten.

Trimming takes 9 bases from V and 0 bases from J, and the germline ends sit 9 bases apart. CDR1 and CDR2, per the germline V gene, are MNHEY and SVGAGI. The CDR3 holds 13 amino acids from the cysteine to the phenylalanine. Of all the DNA, just the CDR3 is kept, 39 bases in frame from base 1. A few counts support this clone. Its antigen remains undetermined. No per-base quality is available; no much larger clone lies one base away. Here the chain combines TRBV6-5 and TRBJ1-3, with no confident D gene call. The origin of this receptor is a girl aged 2 to 9 with cystic fibrosis. Sequencing input: blood. Here the CDR3 is given as CASKISSGNTIYF. The sequenced DNA is TGTGCCAGTAAGATTAGCTCTGGAAACACCATATATTTT.